This T cell receptor beta chain was identified in a study of graft-versus-host responses after intestinal transplantation. Study in general: Multivisceral, liver-intestinal, or isolated intestinal transplants were performed in recipients. Every recipient had anti-thymocyte globulin induction and two to four years of tacrolimus plus steroids. Study-wide results and limits: In patients with graft-donor T cell macrochimerism, allograft graft-versus-host to host-versus-graft clonal ratios were high.

TCRdb's table, derived via immunoSEQ multiplex PCR, lists solely in-frame clones and lacks some. Of about 89,000 clones in the sample, about nine tenths were seen once. As for this clone: As yet, its antigen is unknown.

The CDR3 is 14 residues long. Germline V lookup: CDR1 SGHNT, CDR2 YYREEE (reference sequence). V dropped 4 bases and J dropped 4; count of bases not matched to a gene: 4. This sample comprised unstimulated CD4+ T cells sorted from spleen or lymph node cells, obtained before intestinal transplant. V usage is TRBV5-4 and J usage is TRBJ2-2; 7 nucleotides align to TRBD1. The receptor comes from a human donor who received an intestinal transplant. CDR3 coding DNA: TGTGCCAGCAGCCCCGGGACAGTCACCGGGGAGCTGTTTTTT. Its protein product is CASSPGTVTGELFF. The full variable domain, its missing parts supplied by reference TRBV5-4 and TRBJ2-2, is ETGVTQSPTHLIKTRGQQVTLRCSSQSGHNTVSWYQQALGQGPQFIFQYYREEENGRGNFPPRFSGLQFPNYSSELNVNALELDDSALYLCASSPGTVTGELFFGEGSRLTVL.